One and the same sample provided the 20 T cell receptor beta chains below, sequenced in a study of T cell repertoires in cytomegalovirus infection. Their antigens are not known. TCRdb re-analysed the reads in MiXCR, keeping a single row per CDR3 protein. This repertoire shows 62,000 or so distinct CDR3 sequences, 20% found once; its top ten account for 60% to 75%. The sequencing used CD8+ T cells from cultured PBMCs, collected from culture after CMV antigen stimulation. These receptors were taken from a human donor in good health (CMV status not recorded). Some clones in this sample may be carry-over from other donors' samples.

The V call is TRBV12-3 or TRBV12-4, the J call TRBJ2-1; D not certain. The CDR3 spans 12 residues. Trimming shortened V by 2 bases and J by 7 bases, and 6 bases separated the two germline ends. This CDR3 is CASSLRGNEQFF. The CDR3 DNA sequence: TGTGCCAGCAGTTTAAGAGGTAATGAGCAGTTCTTC.

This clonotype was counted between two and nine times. DNA for the CDR3: TGTGCCAGCAGCTTAGACTGGACAGGGAAGGAGACCCAGTACTTC. It translates to CASSLDWTGKETQYF. J is TRBJ2-5 and V is TRBV7-2; 8 bases are shared with TRBD1. This CDR3 is 15 amino acids long. Trimming at V came to 1 base and at J to 5 bases, leaving 6 bases not matched to a gene. Germline values: CDR1 SGHTA, CDR2 FQGNSA.

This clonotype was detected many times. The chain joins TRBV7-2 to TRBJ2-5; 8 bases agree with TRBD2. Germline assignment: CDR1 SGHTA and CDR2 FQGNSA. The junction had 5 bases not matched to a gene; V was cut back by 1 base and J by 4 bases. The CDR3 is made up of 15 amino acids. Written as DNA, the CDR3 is TGTGCCAGCAGCTTAGGGGCTAGCGGGCGAGAGACCCAGTACTTC. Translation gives CASSLGASGRETQYF.

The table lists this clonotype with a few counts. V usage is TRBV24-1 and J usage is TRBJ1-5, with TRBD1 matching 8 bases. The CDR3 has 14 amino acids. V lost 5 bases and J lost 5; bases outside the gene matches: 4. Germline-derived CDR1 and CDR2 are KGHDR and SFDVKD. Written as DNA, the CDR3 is TGTGCCACCAGTGCCCCGGACAGGGATCAGCCCCAGCATTTT. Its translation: CATSAPDRDQPQHF.

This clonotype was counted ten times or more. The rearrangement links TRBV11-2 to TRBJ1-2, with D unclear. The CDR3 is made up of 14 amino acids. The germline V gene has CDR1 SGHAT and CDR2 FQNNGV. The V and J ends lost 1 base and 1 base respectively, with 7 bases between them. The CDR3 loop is CASSLAGSNYGYTF. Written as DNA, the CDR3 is TGTGCCAGCAGCTTAGCAGGAAGTAACTATGGCTACACCTTC.

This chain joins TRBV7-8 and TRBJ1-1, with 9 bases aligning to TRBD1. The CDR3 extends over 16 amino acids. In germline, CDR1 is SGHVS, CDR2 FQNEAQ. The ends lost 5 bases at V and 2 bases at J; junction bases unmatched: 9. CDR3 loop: CASSPGDREFNTEAFF. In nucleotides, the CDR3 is TGTGCCAGCAGCCCGGGGGACAGGGAATTTAACACTGAAGCTTTCTTT.

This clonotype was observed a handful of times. CDR3 DNA sequence: TGTGCCAGCAGTCCCAGGGGCTCTGGAAACACCATATATTTT. Translating it yields CASSPRGSGNTIYF. The chain recombines TRBV12-3 or TRBV12-4 with TRBJ1-3; tentatively, D is TRBD1 (6 bases). The CDR3 contains 14 residues. V was trimmed by 5 bases and J by 0 bases, leaving 8 bases between them.

CDR3 bases: TGTGCCAGCAGTAAAAAGGACAGCTTGAACACTGAAGCTTTCTTT. This sequence encodes CASSKKDSLNTEAFF. V and J are TRBV6-1 and TRBJ1-1, with D possibly TRBD1 on 6 matching bases. CDR3 length: 15 amino acids. Germline loops: CDR1 MNHNS, CDR2 SASEGT. With 5 bases removed from V and 0 bases from J, the gap between germline ends came to 13 bases.

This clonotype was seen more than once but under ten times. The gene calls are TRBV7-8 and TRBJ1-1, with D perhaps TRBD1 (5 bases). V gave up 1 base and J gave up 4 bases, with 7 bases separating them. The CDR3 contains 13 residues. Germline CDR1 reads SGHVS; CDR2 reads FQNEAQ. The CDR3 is CASSLVQGTEAFF. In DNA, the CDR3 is TGTGCCAGCAGCTTAGTCCAGGGCACTGAAGCTTTCTTT.

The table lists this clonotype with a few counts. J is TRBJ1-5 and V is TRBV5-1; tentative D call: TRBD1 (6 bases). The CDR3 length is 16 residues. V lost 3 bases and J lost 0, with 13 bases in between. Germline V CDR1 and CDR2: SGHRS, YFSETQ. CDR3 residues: CASSSGGTISNQPQHF. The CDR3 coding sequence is TGCGCCAGCAGCTCCGGGGGGACAATTAGCAATCAGCCCCAGCATTTT.

In DNA, the CDR3 is TGTGCCAGCAGGGGGGACAGGGGAGGAAGGGGTAGCACAGATACGCAGTATTTT. Protein: CASRGDRGGRGSTDTQYF. This chain links TRBV12-3 or TRBV12-4 with TRBJ2-3, with TRBD1 identical over 10 bases. The CDR3 spans 18 residues. J gave up 0 bases and V 6 bases, and 12 bases lay outside the gene matches.

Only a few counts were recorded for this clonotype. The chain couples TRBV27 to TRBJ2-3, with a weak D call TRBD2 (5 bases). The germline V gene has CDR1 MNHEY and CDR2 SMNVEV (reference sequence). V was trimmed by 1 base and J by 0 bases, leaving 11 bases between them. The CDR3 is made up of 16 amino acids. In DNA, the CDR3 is TGTGCCAGCAGTTTATGGCCTAGCAAGAGCACAGATACGCAGTATTTT. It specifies CASSLWPSKSTDTQYF.

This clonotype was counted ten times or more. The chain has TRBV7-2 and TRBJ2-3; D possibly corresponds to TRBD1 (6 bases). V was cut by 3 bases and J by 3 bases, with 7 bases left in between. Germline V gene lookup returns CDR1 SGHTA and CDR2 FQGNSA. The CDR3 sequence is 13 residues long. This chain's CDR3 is CASSFTGTDTQYF. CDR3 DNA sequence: TGTGCCAGCAGCTTTACAGGGACAGATACGCAGTATTTT.

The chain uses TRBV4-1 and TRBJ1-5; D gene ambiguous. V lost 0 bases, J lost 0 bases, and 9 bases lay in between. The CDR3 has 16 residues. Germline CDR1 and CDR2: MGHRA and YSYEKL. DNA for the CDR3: TGCGCCAGCAGCCAAGAAGAAGGGATTAGCAATCAGCCCCAGCATTTT. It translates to CASSQEEGISNQPQHF.

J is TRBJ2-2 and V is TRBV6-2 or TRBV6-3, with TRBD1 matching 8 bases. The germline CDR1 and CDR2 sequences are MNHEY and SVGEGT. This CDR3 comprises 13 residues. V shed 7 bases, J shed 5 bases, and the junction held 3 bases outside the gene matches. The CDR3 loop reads CASNTGGTGELFF. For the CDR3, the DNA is TGTGCCAGCAACACAGGGGGGACCGGGGAGCTGTTTTTT.

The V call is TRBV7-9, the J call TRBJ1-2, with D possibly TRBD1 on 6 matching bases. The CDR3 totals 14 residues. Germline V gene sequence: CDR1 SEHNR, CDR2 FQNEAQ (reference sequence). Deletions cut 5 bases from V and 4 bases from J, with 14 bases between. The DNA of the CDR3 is TGTGCCAGCAGCCCACGTCAGGGGCCCTATGGCTACACCTTC. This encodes CASSPRQGPYGYTF.

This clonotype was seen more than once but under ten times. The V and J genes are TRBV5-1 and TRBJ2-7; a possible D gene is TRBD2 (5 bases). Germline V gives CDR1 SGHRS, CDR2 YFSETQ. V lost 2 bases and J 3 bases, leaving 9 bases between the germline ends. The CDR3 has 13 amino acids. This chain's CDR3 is CASSFGLIYEQYF. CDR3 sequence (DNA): TGCGCCAGCAGCTTTGGACTCATCTACGAGCAGTACTTC.

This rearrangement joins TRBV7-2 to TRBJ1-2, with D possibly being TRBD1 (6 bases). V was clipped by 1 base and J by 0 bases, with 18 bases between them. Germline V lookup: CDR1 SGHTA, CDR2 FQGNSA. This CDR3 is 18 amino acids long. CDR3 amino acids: CASSLVRGTAGANYGYTF. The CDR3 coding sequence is TGTGCCAGCAGCTTAGTGAGGGGGACGGCAGGGGCTAACTATGGCTACACCTTC.

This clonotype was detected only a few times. For the CDR3, the DNA is TGTGCCAGCAGCTTAGGTTCTTTCGCTGAAGCTTTCTTT. It is translated as CASSLGSFAEAFF. V is TRBV7-2 and J is TRBJ1-1, with D unresolved. This CDR3 is built from 13 residues. The germline V and J ends were trimmed by 1 base and 6 bases, with 9 bases remaining between them. Germline V gene data show CDR1 as SGHTA and CDR2 as FQGNSA.

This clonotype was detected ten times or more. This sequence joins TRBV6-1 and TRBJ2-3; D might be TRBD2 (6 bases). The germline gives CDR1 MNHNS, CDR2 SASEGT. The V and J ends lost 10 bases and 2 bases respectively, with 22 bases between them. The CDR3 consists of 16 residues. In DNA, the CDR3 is TGTGCCATCCCTAGGGTAACGGGGGATATCACAGATACGCAGTATTTT. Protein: CAIPRVTGDITDTQYF.